This T cell receptor (beta chain) was sequenced for a study of shared clonotypes between healthy human individuals. Overall study: Each donor contributed plates that comprised three CD4 naive, three CD4 memory, two CD8 naive and one CD8 memory.

This CDR3 spans 16 amino acids. CDR1 and CDR2 from the germline V gene are GTSNPN and SVGIG (reference sequence). V dropped 0 bases and J dropped 0; count of bases not matched to a gene: 4. The table came from immunoSEQ multiplex PCR; TCRdb's copy has only in-frame clones and leaves some out. The sample holds under 2,500,000 clones, 95% seen once. Study-wide points: Rarefaction indicated that sorted-subset sequencing remained incomplete although depth was large. Measured sharing among donors was expected to vary with sequencing depth.

The donors, all of them Caucasian adults, lived in Nashville, Tennessee. As concerns this clone: No antigen is known for it.

This sequence joins TRBV30 and TRBJ1-4, with 7 bases aligning to TRBD1. The source is a man between 18 and 29 years old in good health. The sequenced sample consisted of naive CD4+ T cells sorted from blood. Described subset: CD45RA+ positively selected. The CDR3 here is CAWSVGQAATNEKLFF. The CDR3 bases are TGTGCCTGGAGTGTAGGACAGGCTGCAACTAATGAAAAACTGTTTTTT. Full variable domain (missing parts from reference TRBV30 and TRBJ1-4): SQTIHQWPATLVQPVGSPLSLECTVEGTSNPNLYWYRQAAGRGLQLLFYSVGIGQISSEVPQNLSASRPQDRQFILSSKKLLLSDSGFYLCAWSVGQAATNEKLFFGSGTQLSVL.